The sequence of this TCR beta chain was determined in a study of T cell changes during pregnancy in multiple sclerosis. Assay used: immunoSEQ multiplex PCR; TCRdb lists only in-frame clones, some missing. Of around 40,000 clones listed, around 90% were seen once; the top ten hold 0.65% to 0.9%. The sequences come from CD4+ T cells from peripheral blood mononuclear cells, collected before pregnancy. The TCR was taken from a female donor with multiple sclerosis, enrolled in a pregnancy study.

CDR3 in amino acids: CASSQDSYEQYF. CDR3 sequence (DNA): TGTGCCAGCTCACAGGACAGCTACGAGCAGTACTTC. The V call is TRBV18, the J call TRBJ2-7; perhaps TRBD1 as D (6 bases). The ends were cut back, 4 bases at V and 3 bases at J, with 7 bases in the middle. The length of the CDR3 is 12 residues. Germline V gene sequence: CDR1 KGHSH, CDR2 LQKENI.